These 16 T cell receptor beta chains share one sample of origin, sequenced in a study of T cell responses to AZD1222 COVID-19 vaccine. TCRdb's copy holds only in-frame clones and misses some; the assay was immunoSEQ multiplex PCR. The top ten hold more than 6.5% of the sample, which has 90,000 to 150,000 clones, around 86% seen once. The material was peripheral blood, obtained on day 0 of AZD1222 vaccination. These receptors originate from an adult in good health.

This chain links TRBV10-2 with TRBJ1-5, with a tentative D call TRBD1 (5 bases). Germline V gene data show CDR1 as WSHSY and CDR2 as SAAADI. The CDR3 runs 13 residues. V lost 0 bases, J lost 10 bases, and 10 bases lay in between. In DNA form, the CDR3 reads TGCGCCAGCAGTGAGTCGGGAGGGACCCCCCAGCATTTT. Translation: CASSESGGTPQHF.

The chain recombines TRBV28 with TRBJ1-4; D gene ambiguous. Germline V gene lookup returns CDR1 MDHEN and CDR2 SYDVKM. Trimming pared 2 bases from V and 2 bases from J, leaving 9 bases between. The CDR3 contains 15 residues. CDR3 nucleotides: TGTGCCAGCAGTTTAAGGTTGTCCACTAATGAAAAACTGTTTTTT. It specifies CASSLRLSTNEKLFF.

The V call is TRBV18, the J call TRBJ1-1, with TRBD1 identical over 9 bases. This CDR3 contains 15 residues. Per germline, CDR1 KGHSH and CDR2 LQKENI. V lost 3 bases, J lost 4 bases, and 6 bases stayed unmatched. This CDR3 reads CASSPDRGLGTEAFF. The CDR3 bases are TGTGCCAGCTCACCGGACAGGGGACTGGGCACTGAAGCTTTCTTT.

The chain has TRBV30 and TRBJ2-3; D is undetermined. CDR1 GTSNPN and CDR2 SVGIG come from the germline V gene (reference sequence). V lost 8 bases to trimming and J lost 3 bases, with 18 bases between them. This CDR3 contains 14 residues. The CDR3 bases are TGTGCCACCCGCTACCCAGCCGGGACAGATACGCAGTATTTT. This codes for CATRYPAGTDTQYF.

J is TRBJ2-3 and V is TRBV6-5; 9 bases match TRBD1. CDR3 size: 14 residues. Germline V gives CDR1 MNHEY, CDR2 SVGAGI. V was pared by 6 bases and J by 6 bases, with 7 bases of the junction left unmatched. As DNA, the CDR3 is TGTGCCAGCAGGAACAGGGGGCTGCCGGATACGCAGTATTTT. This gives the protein CASRNRGLPDTQYF.

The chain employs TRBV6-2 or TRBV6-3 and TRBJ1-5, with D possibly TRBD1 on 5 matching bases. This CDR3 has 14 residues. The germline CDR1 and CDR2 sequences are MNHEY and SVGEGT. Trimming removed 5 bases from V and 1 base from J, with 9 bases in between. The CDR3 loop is CASSPGLSNQPQHF. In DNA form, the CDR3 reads TGTGCCAGCAGTCCGGGACTCAGCAATCAGCCCCAGCATTTT.

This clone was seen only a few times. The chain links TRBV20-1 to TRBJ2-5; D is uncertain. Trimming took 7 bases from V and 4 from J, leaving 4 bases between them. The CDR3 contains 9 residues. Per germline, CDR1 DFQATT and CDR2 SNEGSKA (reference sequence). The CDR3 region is CSVSETQYF. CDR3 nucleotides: TGCAGTGTGTCAGAGACCCAGTACTTC.

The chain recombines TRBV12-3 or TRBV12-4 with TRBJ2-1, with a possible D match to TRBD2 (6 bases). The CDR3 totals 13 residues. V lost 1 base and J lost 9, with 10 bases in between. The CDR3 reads CASSLVQEGEQFF. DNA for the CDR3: TGTGCCAGCAGTTTAGTACAGGAGGGTGAGCAGTTCTTC.

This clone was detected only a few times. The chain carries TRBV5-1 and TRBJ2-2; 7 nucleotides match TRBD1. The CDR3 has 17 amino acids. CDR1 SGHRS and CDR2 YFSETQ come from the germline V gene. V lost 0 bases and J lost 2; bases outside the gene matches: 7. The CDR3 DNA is TGCGCCAGCAGCTTGGCGGGTGGGACAGATAACACCGGGGAGCTGTTTTTT. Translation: CASSLAGGTDNTGELFF.

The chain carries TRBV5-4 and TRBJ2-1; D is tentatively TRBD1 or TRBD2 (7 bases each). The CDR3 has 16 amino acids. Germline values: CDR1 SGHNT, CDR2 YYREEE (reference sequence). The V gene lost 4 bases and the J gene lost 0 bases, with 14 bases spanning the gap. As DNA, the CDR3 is TGTGCCAGCAGCCAGCAGCGGGACAGCTCCTACAATGAGCAGTTCTTC. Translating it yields CASSQQRDSSYNEQFF.

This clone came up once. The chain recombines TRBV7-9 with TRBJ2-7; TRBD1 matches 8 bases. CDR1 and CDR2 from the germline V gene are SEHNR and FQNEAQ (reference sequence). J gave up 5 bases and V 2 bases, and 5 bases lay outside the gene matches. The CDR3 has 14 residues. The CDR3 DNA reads TGTGCCAGCAGCTTACGGGACAGGCCCCACGAGCAGTACTTC. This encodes CASSLRDRPHEQYF.

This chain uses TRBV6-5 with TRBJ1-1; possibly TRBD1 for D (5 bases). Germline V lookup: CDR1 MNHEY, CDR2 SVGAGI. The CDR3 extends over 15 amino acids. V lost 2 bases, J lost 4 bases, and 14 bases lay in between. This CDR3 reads CASSYGGGIFTEAFF. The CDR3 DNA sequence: TGTGCCAGCAGTTACGGGGGGGGAATTTTCACTGAAGCTTTCTTT.

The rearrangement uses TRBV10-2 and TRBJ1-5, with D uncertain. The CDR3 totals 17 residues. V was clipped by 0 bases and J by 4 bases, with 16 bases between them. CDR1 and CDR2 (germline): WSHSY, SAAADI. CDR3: CASSESPKGNLNQPQHF. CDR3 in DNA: TGCGCCAGCAGTGAGTCCCCTAAAGGAAACCTTAATCAGCCCCAGCATTTT.

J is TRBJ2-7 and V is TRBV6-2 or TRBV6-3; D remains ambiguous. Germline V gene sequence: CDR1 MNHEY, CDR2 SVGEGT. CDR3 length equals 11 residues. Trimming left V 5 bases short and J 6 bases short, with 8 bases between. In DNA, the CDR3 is TGTGCCAGCAGTACCCTTAGCGAGCAGTACTTC. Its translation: CASSTLSEQYF.

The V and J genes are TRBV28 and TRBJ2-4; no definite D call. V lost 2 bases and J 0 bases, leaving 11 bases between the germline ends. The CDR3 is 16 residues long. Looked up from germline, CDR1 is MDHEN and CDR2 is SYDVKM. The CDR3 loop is CASSLHPNLAKNIQYF. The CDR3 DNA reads TGTGCCAGCAGTTTACATCCAAACCTAGCCAAAAACATTCAGTACTTC. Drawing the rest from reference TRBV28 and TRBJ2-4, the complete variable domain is DVKVTQSSRYLVKRTGEKVFLECVQDMDHENMFWYRQDPGLGLRLIYFSYDVKMKEKGDIPEGYSVSREKKERFSLILESASTNQTSMYLCASSLHPNLAKNIQYFGAGTRLSVL.

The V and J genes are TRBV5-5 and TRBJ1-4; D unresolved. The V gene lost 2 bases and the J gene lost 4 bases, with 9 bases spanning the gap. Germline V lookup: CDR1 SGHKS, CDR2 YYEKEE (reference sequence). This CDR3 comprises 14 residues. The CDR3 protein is CASSFGRINEKLFF. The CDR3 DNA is TGTGCCAGCAGCTTTGGTCGGATTAATGAAAAACTGTTTTTT.